The clone carrying this T cell receptor beta chain was detected many times. What it binds is not known. One entry per CDR3 protein results from TCRdb running MiXCR on the reads. Of more than 250,000 distinct CDR3 sequences listed, about 25% are singletons. The data were obtained in a study of T cell repertoires in cytomegalovirus infection. Study-level background: As its CMV epitopes, the study selected recently identified HLA-C-restricted and well-studied HLA-B-restricted targets. Public TCR beta signatures were indicative of both CMV infection and a matching HLA type. Regarding the study as a whole: Cumulative public TCR beta family frequency identified carriers of CMV plus the relevant HLA. Clonotypes of TCR beta that were HLA-C-restricted and CMV-specific dominated the ex vivo response.

Germline assignment: CDR1 SGHTA and CDR2 FQGNSA. The CDR3 contains 14 residues. The junction had 10 bases not matched to a gene; V was cut back by 5 bases and J by 6 bases. The V call is TRBV7-2, the J call TRBJ2-7, with 7 bases lining up with TRBD1. The source material was cultured PBMCs, sampled from culture after CMV antigen stimulation. This sequence was found in a human donor in good health (CMV status not recorded). Some clones in this sample may be carry-over from other donors' samples. The CDR3 region has the DNA TGTGCCAGCAGCCTGTGGTCAGGGGGTGGCGAGCAGTACTTC. Amino acid sequence: CASSLWSGGGEQYF.